This TCR beta chain emerged from a study of blood T cell repertoires in COVID-19. Turning to the study itself: Material from acute and convalescent COVID-19 was sourced from the United States, Italy and Spain. Nucleic acid was either cDNA or gDNA, and it came from T cells, B-cell-depleted T cells, or PBMCs.

Authors' analysis steps: For nucleated cells, counts were estimated from reference gene primer amplification. Here immunoSEQ multiplex PCR was the method, and the copy in TCRdb shows in-frame clones only, minus some. V, J and clone size reflect that table, while D and trimming were determined from the DNA. This sample has fewer than 250,000 clones, with around 85% found just once. The sample comprised peripheral blood. The receptor was derived from a woman between 55 and 75 years old with active or convalescent COVID-19.

The CDR3 loop is CASSSGQGARNEKLFF. In DNA, the CDR3 is TGTGCCAGCAGCTCGGGACAGGGGGCGCGGAATGAAAAACTGTTTTTT. This chain joins TRBV7-9 and TRBJ1-4, with 12 positions matching TRBD1. This CDR3 comprises 16 residues. V trimming: 4 bases; J trimming: 5 bases; junction bases outside the gene matches: 5. CDR1 and CDR2 (germline): SEHNR, FQNEAQ (reference sequence).